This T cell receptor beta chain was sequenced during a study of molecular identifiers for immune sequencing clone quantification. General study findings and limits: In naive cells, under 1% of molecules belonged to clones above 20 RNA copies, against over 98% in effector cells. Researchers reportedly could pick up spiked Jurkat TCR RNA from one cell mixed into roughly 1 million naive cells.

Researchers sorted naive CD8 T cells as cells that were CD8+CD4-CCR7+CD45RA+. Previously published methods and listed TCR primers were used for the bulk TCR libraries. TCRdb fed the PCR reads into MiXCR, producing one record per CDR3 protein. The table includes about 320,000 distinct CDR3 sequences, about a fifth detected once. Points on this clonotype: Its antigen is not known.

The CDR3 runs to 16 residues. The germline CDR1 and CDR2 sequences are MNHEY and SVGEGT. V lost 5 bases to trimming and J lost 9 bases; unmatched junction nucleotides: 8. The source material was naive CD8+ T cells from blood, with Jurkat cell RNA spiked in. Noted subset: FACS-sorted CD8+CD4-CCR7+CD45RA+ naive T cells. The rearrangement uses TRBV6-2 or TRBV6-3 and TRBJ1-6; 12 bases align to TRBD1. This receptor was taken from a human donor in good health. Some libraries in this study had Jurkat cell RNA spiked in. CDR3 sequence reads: CASSHTRDRGLSPLHF. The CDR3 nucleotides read TGTGCCAGCAGTCACACCCGGGACAGGGGGCTTTCACCCCTCCACTTT.